This paragraph reports one T cell receptor beta chain. In the study's own analysis: Amplification of reference gene primers was used by the study to estimate nucleated cell counts. Sequencing used immunoSEQ multiplex PCR; TCRdb keeps in-frame clones, though not all of them. The DNA was the basis for D and trimming; V, J and clone size are from that table. The sample has 100,000 to 150,000 clones; roughly 83% are singletons. With V trimmed by 1 base and J by 2 bases, 5 bases remained unmatched. The CDR3 has 16 amino acids. Germline CDR1 reads SGHTA; CDR2 reads FQGNSA. The sample is drawn from a study of blood T cell repertoires in COVID-19.

This sequence originates from a woman aged 25 to 39 who had recovered from COVID-19. This chain connects TRBV7-2 to TRBJ2-1, with TRBD2 identical over 7 bases. Material: peripheral blood. CDR3 coding DNA: TGTGCCAGCAGCTTAGTTGGCGCGGGGGCCTACAATGAGCAGTTCTTC. Translated: CASSLVGAGAYNEQFF.